The source of this T cell receptor (beta chain) is a study of neurological immune-mediated disorders. Study outcomes and limitations: Expanded clones shared no CDR3 amino acid sequences across subjects, suggesting private repertoires in all groups. Falling below healthy controls, multiple sclerosis showed the least TCR clonal expansion, while HTLV-1-associated myelopathy showed the most.

Time point here: longitudinal time-point 3. The study built unsorted libraries from 2 million PBMCs kept at -80 C. The CDR3 has 14 amino acids. Germline loops: CDR1 SEHNR, CDR2 FQNEAQ (reference sequence). V lost 7 bases and J lost 0, with 13 bases in between. About this clonotype: Its antigen is unknown.

From 15-18 subjects, over 190 million TCR-beta sequences were obtained in each sequencing run. TCRdb recomputed calls from the 5' RACE reads with MiXCR, one row per CDR3 protein. The sample has roughly 100,000 distinct CDR3 sequences, under 14% seen once. The gene calls are TRBV7-9 and TRBJ2-7; D is uncertain. The sample consisted of PBMCs. The sequence was collected from a female donor with HTLV-1-associated myelopathy (HAM/TSP). DNA for the CDR3: TGTGCCAGCACCGATTGGCCCAGCTCCTACGAGCAGTACTTC. Translation gives CASTDWPSSYEQYF.